The clone carrying this T cell receptor beta chain was observed a handful of times. Its antigen is currently unknown. The data stem from a study of regulatory T cells in long-lasting Graves disease. The TCR beta library used iRepertoire HTBI primers with Arm-PCR amplification of CDR3. In the source study's methods: 60 or so TRBV and 13 to 15 TRBJ segments were identified across samples. Via MiXCR, TCRdb re-called the multiplex PCR reads, giving one row per CDR3 protein. In this record, the V and J calls reflect TCRdb's handling and not the investigators' own analysis. The sample holds 300,000 to 500,000 distinct CDR3 sequences, around 21% seen once. Study findings and constraints: Newly diagnosed Graves' patients exceeded persistent ones in TCR diversity. Persistent disease exhibited a predilection for TRBV28, TRBJ1-2 and TRBJ2-5.

J gave up 4 bases and V 8 bases, and 9 bases lay outside the gene matches. Germline assignment: CDR1 SQVTM and CDR2 ANQGSEA. The CDR3 sequence is 13 residues long. Regarding time point: persistent/refractory GD, antithyroid drugs over 5 years with positive TRAb. Researchers made the TCR library from RNA that was extracted from PBMCs. Graves' disease diagnosis was established per American Thyroid Association guidelines. This TCR was sampled from a female donor with Graves disease. The chain uses TRBV29-1 and TRBJ2-7, with 9 bases aligning to TRBD1. This specimen was peripheral blood mononuclear cells (PBMCs), taken when the disease was refractory, from a patient treated with antithyroid drugs. Here the CDR3 DNA reads TGCAGCAAAGGGACAGGGAAAGTTTACGAGCAGTACTTC. It specifies CSKGTGKVYEQYF.